A selection of T cell receptor beta chains follows, all from one sample in a study of blood T cell repertoires in COVID-19. Method: immunoSEQ multiplex PCR; TCRdb's copy keeps in-frame clones and lacks some. The table has about 330,000 clones, 80% to 90% seen once; the top ten hold roughly 5.3%. Sequencing was done on a sample of PBMCs or T cells enriched from blood (not recorded which). These receptors were obtained from a woman aged 25 to 39 who had recovered from COVID-19. The CDR3 runs from the conserved cysteine through the conserved F or W. The D gene is left open where the match is weak. Some rows mark clone size as missing; the rest say once, few, many or name a class of expanded clone.

abundance,d_gene,v_gene,j_gene,CDR3aa,CDR3nt
once,TRBD1,TRBV12-5,TRBJ1-1,CASGLLLGQAANRMNTEAFF,TGTGCTAGTGGTTTACTTCTTGGACAGGCCGCTAATAGGATGAACACTGAAGCTTTCTTT
few,NA,TRBV6-5,TRBJ2-1,CASSHEQGSYNEQFF,TGTGCCAGCAGCCACGAACAGGGCTCCTACAATGAGCAGTTCTTC
NA,TRBD1,TRBV5-8,TRBJ1-5,CASSWDSLPNQPQHF,TGTGCCAGCAGCTGGGACAGTCTCCCCAATCAGCCCCAGCATTTT
few,TRBD1,TRBV7-2,TRBJ2-2,CASSFDRGDGELFF,TGTGCCAGCAGCTTCGACAGGGGTGACGGGGAGCTGTTTTTT
NA,NA,TRBV19,TRBJ1-6,CASSISSPLHF,TGTGCCAGTAGTATATCGTCACCCCTCCACTTT
NA,TRBD1,TRBV4-2,TRBJ1-4,CASSQVLTGGDEKLFF,TGTGCCAGCAGCCAAGTGCTTACAGGGGGGGATGAAAAACTGTTTTTT
NA,NA,TRBV28,TRBJ2-7,CASSLEGTYEQYF,TGTGCCAGCAGTTTAGAGGGCACCTACGAGCAGTACTTC
NA,NA,TRBV5-1,TRBJ2-3,CASRTSTDTQYF,TGCGCCAGTAGGACTAGCACAGATACGCAGTATTTT
NA,NA,TRBV9,TRBJ1-3,CASSVGGRAPGNTIYF,TGTGCCAGCAGCGTAGGGGGCAGGGCCCCTGGAAACACCATATATTTT
few,TRBD2,TRBV6-5,TRBJ2-1,CASRSGLAGWGEQFF,TGTGCCAGCAGATCCGGACTAGCCGGGTGGGGTGAGCAGTTCTTC
NA,NA,TRBV7-5,TRBJ2-7,CARSHGTGGAEQYF,TGTGCCAGAAGCCACGGGACAGGGGGCGCAGAGCAGTACTTC
few,NA,TRBV10-1,TRBJ2-3,CASSVLSTDTQYF,TGCGCCAGCAGTGTTCTAAGCACAGATACGCAGTATTTT
NA,NA,TRBV12-5,TRBJ2-5,CASGFDSRETQYF,TGTGCTAGTGGTTTCGACAGTAGGGAGACCCAGTACTTC
NA,TRBD1,TRBV19,TRBJ1-6,CASSIQGAGSPLHF,TGTGCCAGTAGTATACAGGGGGCAGGTTCACCCCTCCACTTT
NA,TRBD1,TRBV2,TRBJ1-5,CASSEGTGDNQPQHF,TGTGCCAGCAGTGAAGGGACAGGAGACAATCAGCCCCAGCATTTT